This note documents a single T cell receptor (beta chain) sequence. The antigen is undetermined. This sample stems from a study of blood T cells in healthy people across ages. Overall study findings and caveats: Donor CMV status was unknown, possibly confounding expanded clonotype changes.

Germline V gene data show CDR1 as SEHNR and CDR2 as FQNEAQ (reference sequence). The CDR3 covers 12 residues. Then a second PCR, running about 7 to 11 cycles, was carried out with a sample-barcoded 5' primer and a J-beta primer mix. Every cDNA was tagged by a template-switch adaptor with 12 random nucleotides. From the 5' RACE reads, TCRdb called clonotypes with MiXCR, one entry per CDR3 protein. Counted here are 1.5 million to 1.9 million distinct CDR3 sequences, about 45% occurring once; the ten biggest clones make up approximately 4%. The sequence came from a woman aged 18-29 years in good health. This chain links TRBV7-9 with TRBJ2-5; the match to TRBD1 covers 8 bases. Sequenced sample: blood. The DNA for the CDR3 is TGTGGCTCAGGGGGCGCGTGGGAGACCCAGTACTTC. It specifies CGSGGAWETQYF.